The rows below give T cell receptor beta chains drawn from one sample of a study of blood T cell repertoires in COVID-19. Here immunoSEQ multiplex PCR was the method, and the copy in TCRdb shows in-frame clones only, minus some. This repertoire shows roughly 58,000 clones, around 66% found once; its top ten account for approximately 50%. Sequenced material: PBMCs or T cells enriched from blood (not recorded which). Receptor source: a woman aged 55-69 years who had been exposed to COVID-19. Each CDR3 is given with its conserved first and last residue. D genes are given only for firm matches. Size is stated for part of the rows, as once, few or many counts, or as a class when the clone is expanded.

J,size,V,D,CDR3,DNA
TRBJ1-1,.,TRBV28,.,CASSLRRTEAFF,TGTGCCAGCAGTTTACGGAGAACTGAAGCTTTCTTT
TRBJ2-7,.,TRBV28,TRBD2,CASNSPGRYEQYF,TGTGCCAGCAATAGCCCCGGGAGGTACGAGCAGTACTTC
TRBJ1-1,.,TRBV25-1,.,CASSEYGESSEAFF,TGTGCCAGCAGTGAATACGGGGAGAGCTCTGAAGCTTTCTTT
TRBJ2-5,.,TRBV6-5,TRBD2,CASGRGIAETQYF,TGTGCCAGCGGGAGGGGCATTGCGGAGACCCAGTACTTC
TRBJ2-1,.,TRBV7-9,TRBD2,CASTHTSGRMSSYNEQFF,TGTGCCAGCACCCATACTAGCGGGAGGATGAGCTCCTACAATGAGCAGTTCTTC
TRBJ1-5,.,TRBV27,.,CASSPQAGDQPQHF,TGTGCCAGCAGTCCCCAAGCGGGGGATCAGCCCCAGCATTTT
TRBJ2-5,many,TRBV5-1,TRBD1,CASNPGTVPQETQYF,TGCGCCAGCAACCCCGGGACAGTACCCCAGGAGACCCAGTACTTC
TRBJ1-2,.,TRBV28,.,CASSLKRNGANYGYTF,TGTGCCAGCAGTTTAAAACGTAATGGAGCTAACTATGGCTACACCTTC
TRBJ2-7,.,TRBV5-4,.,CASSLNGLGAYEQYF,TGTGCCAGCAGCTTGAACGGCTTAGGGGCTTACGAGCAGTACTTC
TRBJ2-3,.,TRBV11-2,TRBD2,CASSLAGGTDTQYF,TGTGCCAGCAGCTTAGCGGGAGGAACAGATACGCAGTATTTT
TRBJ2-7,.,TRBV28,.,CASSLFRQYEQYF,TGTGCCAGCAGTCTTTTTAGACAGTACGAGCAGTACTTC
TRBJ2-5,many,TRBV7-9,TRBD2,CASSTRLAGDQETQYF,TGTGCCAGCAGCACTCGACTAGCGGGAGATCAAGAGACCCAGTACTTC
TRBJ1-3,.,TRBV28,.,CASSLLSGNTIYF,TGTGCCAGCAGTTTACTCTCTGGAAACACCATATATTTT
TRBJ2-7,.,TRBV10-2,.,CASSESTLARGEQYF,TGCGCCAGCAGTGAGTCTACCCTAGCGCGGGGCGAGCAGTACTTC
TRBJ2-3,.,TRBV2,TRBD2,CASSEAFTSGLSTDTQYF,TGTGCCAGCAGTGAAGCGTTCACTAGCGGGTTAAGCACAGATACGCAGTATTTT
TRBJ1-3,.,TRBV3-1/TRBV3-2,.,CASSQDPVSRNTIYF,TGTGCCAGCAGCCAAGATCCGGTTAGCCGAAACACCATATATTTT
TRBJ2-7,few,TRBV7-2,TRBD2,CASSLDRGGGYEQYF,TGTGCCAGCAGCTTGGATCGGGGGGGCGGGTACGAGCAGTACTTC
TRBJ2-1,.,TRBV19,TRBD2,CASSVLTSGRGYNEQFF,TGTGCCAGTAGTGTCCTCACAAGCGGGAGAGGGTACAATGAGCAGTTCTTC
TRBJ2-1,.,TRBV5-1,.,CASSLEASLRNEQFF,TGCGCCAGCAGCTTGGAGGCTAGTCTCCGGAATGAGCAGTTCTTC
TRBJ2-1,.,TRBV7-3,.,CASSYSGGNEQFF,TGTGCCAGCAGCTATTCCGGGGGCAATGAGCAGTTCTTC
TRBJ1-1,few,TRBV6-5,.,CASSYRAGPNTEAFF,TGTGCCAGCAGTTACAGGGCGGGGCCGAACACTGAAGCTTTCTTT
TRBJ2-3,many,TRBV5-1,.,CASSIEGSTDTQYF,TGCGCCAGCAGCATTGAGGGAAGCACAGATACGCAGTATTTT
TRBJ1-6,few,TRBV30,.,CACTANSPLHF,TGTGCCTGTACAGCAAATTCACCCCTCCACTTT
TRBJ1-2,.,TRBV6-1,.,CASSEVGSAAYGYTF,TGTGCCAGCAGTGAAGTTGGCAGTGCTGCCTATGGCTACACCTTC
TRBJ1-1,.,TRBV5-8,TRBD1,CASSSYGQGEAFF,TGTGCCAGCAGCTCCTACGGACAGGGAGAAGCTTTCTTT
TRBJ1-6,many,TRBV18,.,CASSSQGNSPLHF,TGTGCCAGCTCATCTCAGGGGAATTCACCCCTCCACTTT
TRBJ1-5,.,TRBV6-1,.,CASSEALGGSQPQHF,TGTGCCAGCAGTGAAGCGCTAGGGGGTAGTCAGCCCCAGCATTTT
TRBJ1-2,.,TRBV6-5,.,CAISRDGGVYGYTF,TGTGCCATCTCTCGCGACGGGGGGGTCTATGGCTACACCTTC
TRBJ1-3,.,TRBV6-5,.,CATNGGPGNTIYF,TGTGCCACAAACGGGGGTCCTGGAAACACCATATATTTT
TRBJ1-5,.,TRBV7-6,.,CASSLGAPYSNQPQHF,TGTGCCAGCAGCTTAGGGGCACCATATAGCAATCAGCCCCAGCATTTT
TRBJ2-6,.,TRBV11-3,TRBD1,CASSPGQGLFAGANVLTF,TGTGCCAGCAGCCCCGGACAGGGGTTATTCGCTGGGGCCAACGTCCTGACTTTC
TRBJ1-4,.,TRBV2,TRBD1,CASSEGWDSPNEKLFF,TGTGCCAGCAGTGAAGGGTGGGACAGCCCTAATGAAAAACTGTTTTTT
TRBJ2-1,.,TRBV13,TRBD2,CASSPRTSGGQYIF,TGTGCCAGCAGCCCCCGGACTAGCGGGGGGCAATACATCTTC
TRBJ2-7,once,TRBV30,.,CAWAPGWTYEQYF,TGTGCCTGGGCCCCAGGGTGGACCTACGAGCAGTACTTC
TRBJ1-1,.,TRBV6-2/TRBV6-3,TRBD1,CASSYGLTGGKAFF,TGTGCCAGCAGTTACGGGTTGACAGGGGGCAAGGCTTTCTTT
TRBJ2-7,few,TRBV27,.,CASSVQGSYEQYF,TGTGCCAGCAGTGTACAGGGATCCTACGAGCAGTACTTC
TRBJ2-2,few,TRBV23-1,TRBD2,CASSQSACGGNTGELFF,TGCGCCAGCAGTCAATCGGCCTGCGGGGGGAACACCGGGGAGCTGTTTTTT
TRBJ2-7,once,TRBV30,TRBD2,CAGTSGDRQQYF,TGTGCCGGGACTAGCGGGGATCGGCAGCAGTACTTC
TRBJ1-3,.,TRBV5-1,TRBD1,CASSPGQGANTIYF,TGCGCCAGCAGCCCCGGACAGGGGGCAAACACCATATATTTT
TRBJ1-1,few,TRBV7-9,.,CASSLGRGYTEAFF,TGTGCCAGCAGCTTAGGTCGGGGTTACACTGAAGCTTTCTTT
TRBJ2-7,.,TRBV5-1,TRBD1,CASSLTTGKIYEQYF,TGCGCCAGCAGCTTAACGACAGGGAAAATCTACGAGCAGTACTTC
TRBJ2-2,once,TRBV5-1,.,CASSLTRGTNTGELFF,TGCGCCAGCAGCTTAACAAGGGGGACGAACACCGGGGAGCTGTTTTTT
TRBJ2-2,.,TRBV7-2,TRBD2,CASSLRLAGSTGELFF,TGTGCCAGCAGCTTAAGACTAGCGGGGAGCACCGGGGAGCTGTTTTTT
TRBJ2-5,once,TRBV19,TRBD1,CASSIVGLQGVRQETQYF,TGTGCCAGTAGTATCGTCGGTCTTCAGGGGGTTCGCCAAGAGACCCAGTACTTC
TRBJ2-7,.,TRBV4-3,TRBD1,CASSKQWGTGSYEQYF,TGCGCCAGCAGCAAACAATGGGGGACAGGTTCCTACGAGCAGTACTTC
TRBJ1-1,few,TRBV18,TRBD1,CASSPDRGSEAFF,TGTGCCAGCTCACCCGACAGGGGAAGTGAAGCTTTCTTT
TRBJ1-4,.,TRBV5-4,TRBD1,CASSHRGRGEKLFF,TGTGCCAGCAGCCACAGGGGGCGGGGTGAAAAACTGTTTTTT
TRBJ2-2,.,TRBV30,.,CAWKYPTGELFF,TGTGCCTGGAAATATCCCACCGGGGAGCTGTTTTTT
TRBJ2-7,.,TRBV19,TRBD1,CASSSGQRTYEQYF,TGTGCCAGTAGTTCGGGACAGCGAACCTACGAGCAGTACTTC
TRBJ1-4,.,TRBV9,.,CASSVGTLTSEKLFF,TGTGCCAGCAGCGTAGGGACTTTGACTAGTGAAAAACTGTTTTTT
TRBJ2-1,.,TRBV6-6,.,CAIKTGNNEQFF,TGTGCCATAAAAACCGGGAACAATGAGCAGTTCTTC
TRBJ2-7,.,TRBV11-2,TRBD1,CASSLEGTGSYEQYF,TGTGCCAGCAGCTTAGAGGGGACAGGGTCGTACGAGCAGTACTTC
TRBJ1-1,.,TRBV3-1/TRBV3-2,TRBD1,CASSETGFFTEAFF,TGTGCCAGCAGCGAGACAGGGTTTTTCACTGAAGCTTTCTTT
TRBJ2-5,.,TRBV20-1,TRBD1,CSASRKRTGGEETQYF,TGCAGTGCTAGTCGGAAAAGGACAGGGGGCGAAGAGACCCAGTACTTC
TRBJ2-4,.,TRBV28,TRBD1,CASSSPRRTGTIQYF,TGTGCCAGCAGTTCTCCCCGAAGGACAGGTACCATTCAGTACTTC